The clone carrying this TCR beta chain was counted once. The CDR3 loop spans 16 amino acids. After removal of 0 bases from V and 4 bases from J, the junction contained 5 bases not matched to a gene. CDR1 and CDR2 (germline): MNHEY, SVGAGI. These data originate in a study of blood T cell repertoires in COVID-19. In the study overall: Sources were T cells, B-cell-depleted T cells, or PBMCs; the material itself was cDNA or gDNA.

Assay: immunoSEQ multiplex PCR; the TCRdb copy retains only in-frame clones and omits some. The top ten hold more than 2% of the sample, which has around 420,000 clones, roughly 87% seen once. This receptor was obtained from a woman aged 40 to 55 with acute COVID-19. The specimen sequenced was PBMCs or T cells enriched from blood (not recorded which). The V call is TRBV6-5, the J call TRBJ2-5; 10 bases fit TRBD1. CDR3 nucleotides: TGTGCCAGCAGTTACTCGAGACAGGGGGCCGGAGAGACCCAGTACTTC. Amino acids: CASSYSRQGAGETQYF.